This TCR beta chain was profiled in a study of technical replicates of blood from a few donors. Data came from immunoSEQ multiplex PCR; TCRdb stores just in-frame clones and leaves some out. The table includes about 62,000 clones, roughly 98% detected once. The CDR3 has 12 amino acids. The V and J ends lost 3 bases and 5 bases respectively, with 6 bases between them. CDR1 is SGDLS and CDR2 is YYNGEE in the germline V gene. The source of this sequence is a human donor in good health. Input material: T cells isolated from PBMCs. V gene TRBV9 combines with J gene TRBJ2-1, with unresolved D. CDR3 in amino acids: CASSARHNEQFF. CDR3 bases: TGTGCCAGCAGCGCTAGGCACAATGAGCAGTTCTTC.